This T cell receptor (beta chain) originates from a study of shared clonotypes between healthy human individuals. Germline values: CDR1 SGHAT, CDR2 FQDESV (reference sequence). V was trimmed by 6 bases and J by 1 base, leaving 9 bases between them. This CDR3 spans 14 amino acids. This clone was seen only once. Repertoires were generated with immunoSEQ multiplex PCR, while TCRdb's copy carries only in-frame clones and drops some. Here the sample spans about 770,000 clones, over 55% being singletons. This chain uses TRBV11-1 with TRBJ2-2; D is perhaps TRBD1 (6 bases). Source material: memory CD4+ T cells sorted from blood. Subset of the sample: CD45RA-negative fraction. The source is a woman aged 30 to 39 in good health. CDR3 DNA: TGTGCCAGCAGAAGACAGGAGAACACCGGGGAGCTGTTTTTT. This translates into CASRRQENTGELFF.